This T cell receptor beta chain appears in the sequencing data of a study of naive and memory T cell subsets. An equimolar mix of two oligonucleotides served as the beta constant-region primer for TRBC1 and TRBC2. Ligated cDNA was amplified by four rounds of PCR with nested alpha and beta constant-region primers and SP2. TCRdb re-derived calls from the UMI-ligation and nested PCR reads in MiXCR, one entry per CDR3 protein. The table shows around 100,000 distinct CDR3 sequences, with 14% occurring only once. Study-level results: Possibly reflecting memory cells re-expressing CD45RA, a few larger clonotypes occurred in naive repertoires, especially CD8. Over 90% of naive TCR sequences appeared only once, unlike memory subsets. In CD4 and CD8 cells, diversity dropped from naive through EMRA.

Regarding this clonotype: Its target is not known.

CD4 T cells were positively selected, then CD8 T cells from the CD4-negative fraction. CDR3 length: 11 amino acids. CDR1 and CDR2 from the germline V gene are LGHNA and YNFKEQ. Trimming cost V 6 bases and J 10 bases, with 10 bases left between them. The TCR sequence derives from a human donor in good health. The material sequenced was naive CD8+ T cells from blood. The chain recombines TRBV4-2 with TRBJ2-1; unclear D gene. CDR3: CASRSDQEQFF. The CDR3 DNA sequence: TGTGCCAGCAGGAGCGACCAGGAGCAGTTCTTC.